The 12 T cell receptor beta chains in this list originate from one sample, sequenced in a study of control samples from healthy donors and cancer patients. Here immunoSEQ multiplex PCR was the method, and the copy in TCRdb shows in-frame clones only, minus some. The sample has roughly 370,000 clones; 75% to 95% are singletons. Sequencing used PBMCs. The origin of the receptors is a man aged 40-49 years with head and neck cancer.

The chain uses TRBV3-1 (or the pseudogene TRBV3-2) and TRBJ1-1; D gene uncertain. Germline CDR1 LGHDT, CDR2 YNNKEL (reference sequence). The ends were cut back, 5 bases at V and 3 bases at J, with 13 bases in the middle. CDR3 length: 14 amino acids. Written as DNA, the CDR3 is TGTGCCAGCAGCTCTTACAAGGAGGACACTGAAGCTTTCTTT. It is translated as CASSSYKEDTEAFF.

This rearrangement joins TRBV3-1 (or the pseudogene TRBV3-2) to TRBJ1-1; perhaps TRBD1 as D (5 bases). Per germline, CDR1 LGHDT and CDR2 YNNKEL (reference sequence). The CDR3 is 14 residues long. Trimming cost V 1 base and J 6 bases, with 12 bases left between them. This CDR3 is CASSQGVVGAEAFF. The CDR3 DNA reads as TGTGCCAGCAGCCAAGGGGTGGTGGGGGCTGAAGCTTTCTTT.

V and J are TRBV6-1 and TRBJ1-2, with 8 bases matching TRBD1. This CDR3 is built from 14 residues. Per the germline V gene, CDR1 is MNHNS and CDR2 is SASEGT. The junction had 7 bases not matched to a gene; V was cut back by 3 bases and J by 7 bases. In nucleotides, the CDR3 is TGTGCCAGCAGTGACCTCGGACAGGGAGGTGGCTACACCTTC. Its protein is CASSDLGQGGGYTF.

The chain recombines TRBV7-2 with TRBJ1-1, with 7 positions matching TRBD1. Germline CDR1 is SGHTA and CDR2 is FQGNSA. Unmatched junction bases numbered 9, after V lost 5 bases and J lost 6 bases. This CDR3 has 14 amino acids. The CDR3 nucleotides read TGTGCCAGCAGCGCTGTCCTAGGGACAGCTGAAGCTTTCTTT. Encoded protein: CASSAVLGTAEAFF.

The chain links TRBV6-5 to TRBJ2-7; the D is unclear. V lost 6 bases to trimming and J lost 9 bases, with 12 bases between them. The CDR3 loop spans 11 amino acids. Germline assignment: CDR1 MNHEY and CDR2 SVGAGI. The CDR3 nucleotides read TGTGCCAGCAGCTTAGGTATTGGGCAGTACTTC. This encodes CASSLGIGQYF.

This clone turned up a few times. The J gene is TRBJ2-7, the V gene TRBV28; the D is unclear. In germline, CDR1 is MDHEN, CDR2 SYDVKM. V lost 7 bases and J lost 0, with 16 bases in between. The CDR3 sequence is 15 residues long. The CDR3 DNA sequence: TGTGCCAGCACTCGGATCCGACCTTCCTCCTACGAGCAGTACTTC. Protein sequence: CASTRIRPSSYEQYF.

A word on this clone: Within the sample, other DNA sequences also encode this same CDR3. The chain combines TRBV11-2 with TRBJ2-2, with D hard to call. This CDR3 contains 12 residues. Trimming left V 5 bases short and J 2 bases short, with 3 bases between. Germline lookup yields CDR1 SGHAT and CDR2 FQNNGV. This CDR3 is CASSLNTGELFF. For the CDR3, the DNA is TGTGCCAGCAGCCTTAACACCGGGGAGCTGTTTTTT.

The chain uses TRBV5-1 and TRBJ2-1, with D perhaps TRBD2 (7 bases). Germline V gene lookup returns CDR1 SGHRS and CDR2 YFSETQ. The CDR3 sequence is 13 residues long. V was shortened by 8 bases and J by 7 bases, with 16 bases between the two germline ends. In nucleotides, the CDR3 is TGCGCCAGTCAGGGGCGGGAGCGGAATGAGCAGTTCTTC. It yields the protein CASQGRERNEQFF.

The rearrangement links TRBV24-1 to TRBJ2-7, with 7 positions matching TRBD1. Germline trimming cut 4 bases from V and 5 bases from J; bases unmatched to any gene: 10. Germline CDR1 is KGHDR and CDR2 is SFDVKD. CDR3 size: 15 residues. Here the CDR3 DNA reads TGTGCCACCAGTGACCCAGGGGGACCCCTGGACGAGCAGTACTTC. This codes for CATSDPGGPLDEQYF.

The chain's CDR3 is CASSESGVGLAKNIQYF. CDR3 sequence (DNA): TGTGCCAGCAGTGAATCGGGGGTCGGTCTAGCCAAAAACATTCAGTACTTC. The chain has TRBV6-1 and TRBJ2-4; possibly TRBD2 for D (6 bases). Germline V gene data show CDR1 as MNHNS and CDR2 as SASEGT. Trimming cost V 2 bases and J 0 bases, with 14 bases left between them. This CDR3 has 17 amino acids.

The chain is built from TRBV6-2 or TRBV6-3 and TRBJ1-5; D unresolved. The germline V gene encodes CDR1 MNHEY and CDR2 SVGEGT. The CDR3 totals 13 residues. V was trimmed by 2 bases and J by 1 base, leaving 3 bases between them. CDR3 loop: CASSYHSNQPQHF. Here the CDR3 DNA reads TGTGCCAGCAGTTACCACAGCAATCAGCCCCAGCATTTT.

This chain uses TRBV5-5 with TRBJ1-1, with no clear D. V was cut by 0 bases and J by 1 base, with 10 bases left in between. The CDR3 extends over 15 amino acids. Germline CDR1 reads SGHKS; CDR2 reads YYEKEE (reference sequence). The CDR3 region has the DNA TGTGCCAGCAGCTTGGCTTTGGCGGCGAACACTGAAGCTTTCTTT. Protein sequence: CASSLALAANTEAFF.